The sequence of this TCR beta chain was determined in a study of CD8 T cells in ankylosing spondylitis listed by TCRdb under 2017. Looking at the study overall: The study profiled T cell receptor beta repertoires in healthy donors and ankylosing spondylitis patients to find disease-linked TCR variants. The full study cohort was made up of 25 ankylosing spondylitis patients and 108 healthy donors. Samples of peripheral blood were taken, and for ankylosing spondylitis patients, synovial fluid was collected as well. Overall study outcomes, separate from this receptor: Some of the motif variants had been reported before in the synovial fluid and blood of reactive arthritis patients, a finding that suggests common disease-initiation mechanisms. According to the report, matched synovial fluid samples from ankylosing spondylitis patients were significantly enriched for the disease-linked clones. In peripheral blood, the disease-linked clones were found at relatively low frequencies and had a CD8+ phenotype. A TCR beta motif of 8 or 9 highly homologous amino acid variants appeared characteristic of blood from ankylosing spondylitis patients.

Ten or more counts support this clonotype. Its specific antigen is unknown. Nothing much larger sits one base from this clone, and base qualities are not available. The CDR3 measures 13 amino acids from cysteine to phenylalanine. CDR3 DNA is the only sequence kept; it has 39 bases, read in frame from the first base. The germline V gene provides CDR1 MDHEN and CDR2 SYDVKM. Instrument used: Illumina HiSeq 2500. TCR beta libraries were prepared by quantitative 5'-RACE with molecular barcodes. Concerning the study's data processing: A new computational method based on a probabilistic model of VDJ rearrangement was used to identify disease-linked TCR variants. The public sequencing data were trimmed at Q25 with fastp and processed into clonotypes with MiXCR by TCRdb, which kept only in-frame beta chains. Rows matching on CDR3 protein sequence are summarized as one entry with the most common DNA and genes. The V and J calls and clone size come from TCRdb's table, not from the authors' own analysis. Within this sample are 200,000 to 300,000 distinct CDR3 sequences, with around 8% of them counted one time only. Of the sample, around 4.9% falls within the top ten clones.

Sequences were obtained from blood, either unsorted or a sorted T cell fraction (not recorded which). The TCR originated in a female donor with ankylosing spondylitis or in good health (not recorded which). In this chain, TRBV28 is recombined with TRBJ2-3, with a weak D call of TRBD2 (6 bases match). The CDR3 protein is CGTSGQGTDTQYF. In nucleotide form, the sequence is TGTGGAACGAGCGGGCAGGGCACAGATACGCAGTATTTT.